A selection of T cell receptor beta chains follows, all from one sample in a study of cytomegalovirus exposure and HLA in healthy donors. Clones were sequenced by immunoSEQ multiplex PCR, and TCRdb holds only the in-frame ones, with some missing. The table includes about 110,000 clones, about 87% detected once. Material for sequencing was PBMCs. Receptor source: a woman between 18 and 29 years old in good health and CMV-seropositive. CDR3s include the opening cysteine and the closing phenylalanine or tryptophan. The D gene is left open where the match is weak. Clone size is shown for a subset of rows, as once, few, many or a class of expanded clone.

v_call	j_call	clone_size	d_call	cdr3_aa	cdr3_nt
TRBV6-1	TRBJ2-5	NA	NA	CASSEGFTLGETQYF	TGTGCCAGCAGTGAAGGGTTCACCCTCGGGGAGACCCAGTACTTC
TRBV18	TRBJ1-1	few	TRBD1	CASSATGGDTEAFF	TGTGCCAGCTCAGCGACAGGGGGAGACACTGAAGCTTTCTTT
TRBV11-2	TRBJ1-1	once	NA	CASSRTGLGVNTEAFF	TGTGCCAGCAGCCGTACAGGGCTTGGTGTGAACACTGAAGCTTTCTTT
TRBV28	TRBJ1-3	NA	NA	CASTGTPISGNTIYF	TGTGCCAGCACCGGGACACCGATTTCTGGAAACACCATATATTTT
TRBV28	TRBJ1-4	NA	NA	CASSRDNNEKLFF	TGTGCCAGCAGTCGCGATAATAATGAAAAACTGTTTTTT
TRBV6-1	TRBJ2-3	NA	TRBD2	CASSAGTSGGDTQYF	TGTGCCAGCAGTGCAGGGACTAGCGGGGGGGATACGCAGTATTTT
TRBV5-5	TRBJ1-1	NA	TRBD1	CASSEAPRDSHTEAFF	TGTGCCAGCAGCGAAGCCCCAAGGGACAGCCACACTGAAGCTTTCTTT
TRBV6-5	TRBJ1-6	NA	NA	CASSYGQYSPLHF	TGTGCCAGCAGTTACGGGCAGTATTCACCCCTCCACTTT
TRBV6-4	TRBJ2-3	NA	NA	CASSGESGTDTQYF	TGTGCCAGCAGCGGGGAAAGTGGCACAGATACGCAGTATTTT
TRBV10-2	TRBJ2-5	NA	TRBD2	CASRLAGGLETQYF	TGCGCCAGCAGACTAGCGGGAGGATTGGAGACCCAGTACTTC
TRBV6-1	TRBJ2-1	NA	TRBD2	CASSVTSGGGNEQFF	TGTGCCAGCAGTGTGACTAGCGGGGGTGGGAATGAGCAGTTCTTC
TRBV29-1	TRBJ1-2	NA	TRBD1	CSARGGQGEGSYGYTF	TGCAGCGCCCGGGGGGGGCAGGGGGAAGGTAGCTATGGCTACACCTTC
TRBV7-7	TRBJ2-1	NA	TRBD1	CASSFRQGDEQFF	TGTGCTAGCAGCTTCAGACAGGGTGATGAGCAGTTCTTC
TRBV7-9	TRBJ2-3	NA	NA	CASSSPGKLADTQYF	TGTGCCAGCAGCTCCCCGGGGAAGTTGGCAGATACGCAGTATTTT
TRBV27	TRBJ1-5	few	NA	CASSSRKDIQPQHF	TGTGCCAGCAGTTCCCGCAAGGACATTCAGCCCCAGCATTTT
TRBV21-1	TRBJ2-1	NA	NA	CASSLGTLKHNEQFF	TGTGCCAGCAGCCTCGGGACACTTAAGCACAATGAGCAGTTCTTC
TRBV29-1	TRBJ2-3	NA	TRBD2	CSARTTGTSRTDTQYF	TGCAGCGCCCGAACAACTGGGACTAGCAGGACAGATACGCAGTATTTT
TRBV7-2	TRBJ2-1	NA	NA	CASSPIRGGYNEQFF	TGTGCCAGCAGCCCGATCAGGGGAGGGTACAATGAGCAGTTCTTC
TRBV5-5	TRBJ2-7	few	NA	CASSFSWESYEQYF	TGTGCCAGCAGCTTCTCCTGGGAGAGCTACGAGCAGTACTTC
TRBV27	TRBJ2-5	NA	TRBD1	CASSLDRGQGYQETQYF	TGTGCCAGCAGTTTAGACCGGGGACAGGGTTACCAAGAGACCCAGTACTTC
TRBV6-1	TRBJ1-3	NA	NA	CASSHRTAGNTIYF	TGTGCCAGCAGTCACCGGACAGCTGGAAACACCATATATTTT
TRBV6-1	TRBJ2-7	once	NA	CASSASGPYEQYF	TGTGCCAGCAGTGCGTCAGGGCCCTACGAGCAGTACTTC
TRBV19	TRBJ1-1	once	NA	CASSIGGIGEAFF	TGTGCCAGTAGTATTGGAGGGATCGGGGAAGCTTTCTTT
TRBV4-2	TRBJ2-1	NA	TRBD2	CASSSITSGAEGEQFF	TGTGCCAGCAGCTCTATAACTAGCGGGGCCGAGGGGGAGCAGTTCTTC
TRBV28	TRBJ1-5	NA	NA	CASSPGRQRGNQPQHF	TGTGCCAGCAGTCCCGGGAGGCAAAGGGGGAATCAGCCCCAGCATTTT
TRBV5-6	TRBJ2-7	NA	NA	CASSLFFGGASYEQYF	TGTGCCAGCAGCTTGTTTTTTGGCGGGGCTTCCTACGAGCAGTACTTC
TRBV6-1	TRBJ1-3	NA	NA	CASSFTGISGNTIYF	TGTGCCAGCAGTTTCACAGGGATCTCTGGAAACACCATATATTTT
TRBV5-4	TRBJ2-5	NA	NA	CASSHLMGSQETQYF	TGTGCCAGCAGCCACCTAATGGGCAGTCAAGAGACCCAGTACTTC
TRBV5-4	TRBJ2-5	NA	TRBD1	CASSSGGQTQYF	TGTGCCAGCAGCTCAGGGGGACAGACCCAGTACTTC